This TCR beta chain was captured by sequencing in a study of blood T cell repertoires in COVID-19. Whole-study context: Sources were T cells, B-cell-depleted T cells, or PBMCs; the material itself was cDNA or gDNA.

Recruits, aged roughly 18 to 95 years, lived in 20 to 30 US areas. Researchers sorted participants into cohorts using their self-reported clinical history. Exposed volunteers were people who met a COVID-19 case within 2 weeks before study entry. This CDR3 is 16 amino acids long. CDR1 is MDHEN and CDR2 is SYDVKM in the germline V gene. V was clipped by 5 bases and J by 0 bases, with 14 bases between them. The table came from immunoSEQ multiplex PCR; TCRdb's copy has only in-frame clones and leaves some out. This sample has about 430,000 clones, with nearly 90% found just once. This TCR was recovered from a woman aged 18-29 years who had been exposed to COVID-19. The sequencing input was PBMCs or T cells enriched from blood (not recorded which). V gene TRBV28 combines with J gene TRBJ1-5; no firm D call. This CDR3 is CASSPFEDYSNQPQHF. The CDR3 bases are TGTGCCAGCAGTCCCTTTGAGGATTATAGCAATCAGCCCCAGCATTTT.